The 10 T cell receptor beta chains below come from one sample, sequenced in a study of OX40 agonist ivuxolimab in advanced cancers. Repertoires were generated with immunoSEQ multiplex PCR, while TCRdb's copy carries only in-frame clones and drops some. The table records 35,000 to 45,000 clones, 70% to 90% of them present only once. The specimen was CD4+ or CD8+ T cells sorted from blood, collected in a trial of the OX40 agonist ivuxolimab. The receptors were sampled from an adult with an advanced solid tumor such as melanoma, head and neck, liver or kidney cancer.

V is TRBV7-2 and J is TRBJ2-3; 11 nucleotides align to TRBD2. CDR3 length: 14 amino acids. The germline gives CDR1 SGHTA, CDR2 FQGNSA. The V segment lost 5 bases and the J segment 4 bases; nucleotides outside the gene matches: 2. CDR3 loop: CASSTSGGPDTQYF. In nucleotides, the CDR3 is TGTGCCAGCAGCACTAGCGGGGGACCAGATACGCAGTATTTT.

The gene calls are TRBV6-1 and TRBJ2-1; tentative D call: TRBD1 (6 bases). The CDR3 is made up of 14 amino acids. V lost 4 bases and J 1 base, leaving 8 bases between the germline ends. The germline gives CDR1 MNHNS, CDR2 SASEGT. As DNA, the CDR3 is TGTGCCAGCAGTGTAGGGGGATCCTACAATGAGCAGTTCTTC. Amino acids: CASSVGGSYNEQFF.

DNA of the CDR3: TGTGCCAGCAGGGGGGGACAGGGACCCGGCCAAGAGACCCAGTACTTC. Its protein product is CASRGGQGPGQETQYF. This sequence joins TRBV5-8 and TRBJ2-5; 9 positions match TRBD1. The CDR3 covers 16 residues. V shed 5 bases and J 1 base; nucleotides not matched to a gene: 9. The germline gives CDR1 SGHTS, CDR2 YDEGEE.

This chain links TRBV18 with TRBJ2-7; D might be TRBD1 (5 bases). Trimming took 5 bases from V and 2 from J, leaving 10 bases between them. The length of the CDR3 is 13 residues. CDR1 KGHSH and CDR2 LQKENI come from the germline V gene. The CDR3, as DNA: TGTGCCAGCTCATCAGGGTCCCCCTACGAGCAGTACTTC. Translated: CASSSGSPYEQYF.

V gene TRBV5-2 combines with J gene TRBJ2-1; TRBD1, the table's D call, lacks a check against the DNA. TRBV5-2 is a recognized pseudogene. This CDR3 contains 14 residues. CDR3: CASSSLGSNNEQFF. The CDR3 DNA sequence: TGTGCCAGCAGCTCTCTGGGCTCCAACAATGAGCAGTTCTTC.

This CDR3 reads CASSTPTGELFF. The CDR3 DNA reads as TGTGCCAGCAGCACCCCCACCGGGGAGCTGTTTTTT. The gene calls are TRBV7-1 and TRBJ2-2; D call uncertain. TRBV7-1 falls under the ORF class, with uncertain function. The V gene lost 5 bases and the J gene lost 4 bases, with 5 bases spanning the gap. This CDR3 has 12 amino acids.

V and J are TRBV6-5 and TRBJ1-5; D is perhaps TRBD1 (5 bases). Germline V CDR1 and CDR2: MNHEY, SVGAGI. The CDR3 length is 13 residues. V lost 4 bases, J lost 6 bases, and 10 bases lay in between. The CDR3 is CASSLAGSQPQHF. For the CDR3, the DNA is TGTGCCAGCAGTTTGGCAGGGAGTCAGCCCCAGCATTTT.

The rearrangement links TRBV6-4 to TRBJ1-2, with D tentatively TRBD1 (5 bases). The V end lost 7 bases, the J end lost 5 bases, and 20 bases lay between the germline ends. The V gene's germline CDR1 is MRHNA and CDR2 SNTAGT. There are 15 residues in the CDR3. The CDR3 loop reads CASTLNPGGSYGYTF. The CDR3 coding sequence is TGTGCCAGCACCCTAAATCCGGGGGGTTCATATGGCTACACCTTC.

This chain links TRBV20-1 with TRBJ2-2; D is ambiguous. Trimming took 1 base from V and 9 from J, leaving 3 bases between them. The CDR3 is 10 amino acids. Germline CDR1 DFQATT, CDR2 SNEGSKA (reference sequence). CDR3 nucleotide sequence: TGCAGTGCTAGAGTCTGGGAGCTGTTTTTT. The encoded protein is CSARVWELFF.

The chain has TRBV7-6 and TRBJ1-3; no definite D call. Germline V gives CDR1 SGHVS, CDR2 FNYEAQ. The CDR3 has 16 residues. V was clipped by 6 bases and J by 2 bases, with 17 bases between them. The CDR3, as DNA: TGTGCCAGCAGTCCTCTCGCACATTGGCCTGGAAACACCATATATTTT. This translates into CASSPLAHWPGNTIYF.